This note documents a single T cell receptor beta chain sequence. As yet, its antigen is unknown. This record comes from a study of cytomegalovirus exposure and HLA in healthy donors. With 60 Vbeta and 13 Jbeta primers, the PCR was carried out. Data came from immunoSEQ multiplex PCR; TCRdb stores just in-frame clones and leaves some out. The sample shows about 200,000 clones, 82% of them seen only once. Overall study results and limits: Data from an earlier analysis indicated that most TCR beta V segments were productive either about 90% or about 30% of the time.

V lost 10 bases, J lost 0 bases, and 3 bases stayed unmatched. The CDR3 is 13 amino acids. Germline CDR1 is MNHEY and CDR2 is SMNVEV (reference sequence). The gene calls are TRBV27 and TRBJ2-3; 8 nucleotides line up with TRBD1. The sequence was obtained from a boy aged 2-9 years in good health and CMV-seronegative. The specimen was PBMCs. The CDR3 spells CATGGWSTDTQYF. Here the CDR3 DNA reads TGTGCCACAGGGGGCTGGAGCACAGATACGCAGTATTTT.